This passage covers 11 T cell receptor beta chains from one sample sequenced in a study of Graves' ophthalmopathy and Graves' hyperthyroidism (dated by TCRdb to between 2017 and 2018). These reads were obtained on an Illumina HiSeq 2000. TCR beta CDR3 regions were amplified from RNA transcripts for repertoire sequencing. A first-round RT-PCR used HTBI primers with the Qiagen OneStep RT-PCR kit, followed by a second-round multiplex PCR, size selection and purification. TCRdb trimmed public reads at Q25 via fastp, called clones via MiXCR and kept in-frame beta chains. Rows are combined by CDR3 protein, so each entry shows the most common genes and DNA. This sample is represented by a few hundred thousand distinct CDR3 sequences; approximately 35% of them were singletons. Clones ranked in the top ten supply about 4.2% of the sample. Specimen: peripheral blood or thyroid tissue (not recorded which). The source is an adult man with Graves' hyperthyroidism.

This clonotype was seen many times. This chain connects TRBV7-2 to TRBJ2-7; possibly TRBD1 for D (7 bases). The CDR3 runs to 15 residues. V lost 5 bases, J lost 3 bases, and 17 bases lay in between. Looked up from germline, CDR1 is SGHTA and CDR2 is FQGNSA. This chain's CDR3 is CASSMEGTEHYEQYF. As DNA, the CDR3 is TGTGCCAGCAGCATGGAGGGGACAGAGCACTACGAGCAGTACTTC.

The chain links TRBV7-2 to TRBJ1-6, with 7 bases fitting TRBD1. After removal of 5 bases from V and 16 bases from J, the junction contained 5 bases not matched to a gene. Germline-derived CDR1 and CDR2 are SGHTA and FQGNSA. The CDR3 is made up of 11 amino acids. The CDR3 nucleotides read TGTGCCAGCAGCCGAGACAGGGAGCTCCACTTT. It is translated as CASSRDRELHF. Full variable domain (rest looked up from reference TRBV7-2 and TRBJ1-6): GAGVSQSPSNKVTEKGKDVELRCDPISGHTALYWYRQSLGQGLEFLIYFQGNSAPDKSGLPSDRFSAERTGGSVSTLTIQRTQQEDSAVYLCASSRDRELHFGNGTRLTVT.

The chain couples TRBV25-1 to TRBJ1-5, with D possibly being TRBD1 (6 bases). Trimming removed 2 bases from V and 2 bases from J, with 13 bases in between. In germline, CDR1 is MGHDK, CDR2 SYGVNS. The CDR3 consists of 16 residues. CDR3 bases: TGTGCCAGCAGTGAACCGGGTGCAGGGGGCAATCAGCCCCAGCATTTT. Its translation: CASSEPGAGGNQPQHF.

Comments on this clonotype: This may come from a read error, since a much larger clone is one base off. The CDR3 does not end in the conserved phenylalanine or tryptophan, so this is likely a read error. V is TRBV5-1 and J is TRBJ1-5; D is undetermined. The germline CDR1 and CDR2 sequences are SGHRS and YFSETQ. Deletions cut 5 bases from V and 0 bases from J, with 6 bases between. The CDR3 consists of 13 residues. CDR3 DNA: TGCGCCAGCAGATACGATAGCAATCAGCCCCAGCATCTT. Its translation: CASRYDSNQPQHL.

This clonotype showed up many times. The gene calls are TRBV20-1 and TRBJ1-3, with 8 bases fitting TRBD1. This CDR3 has 15 residues. Germline V gives CDR1 DFQATT, CDR2 SNEGSKA (reference sequence). V lost 5 bases to trimming and J lost 3 bases; unmatched junction nucleotides: 9. CDR3 protein: CSALPTGARGNTIYF. In nucleotides, the CDR3 is TGCAGTGCTCTTCCGACAGGGGCTCGTGGAAACACCATATATTTT.

V usage is TRBV10-3 and J usage is TRBJ1-3; D is unclear. The V gene's germline CDR1 is ENHRY and CDR2 SYGVKD. The V end lost 5 bases, the J end lost 6 bases, and 2 bases lay between the germline ends. The CDR3 is 10 residues long. The CDR3 DNA is TGTGCCATCAGTAAAAACACCATATATTTT. Protein product: CAISKNTIYF.

In this sample, this clonotype turned up a few times. The chain combines TRBV6-5 with TRBJ1-1; no firm D call. Germline CDR1 MNHEY, CDR2 SVGAGI. This CDR3 spans 11 amino acids. V lost 2 bases to trimming and J lost 6 bases, with 4 bases between them. CDR3 nucleotides: TGTGCCAGCAGTTACAGGTCTGAAGCTTTCTTT. As protein: CASSYRSEAFF.

This clonotype was seen at least ten times. The chain couples TRBV5-1 to TRBJ1-1; TRBD1 is a possible D gene (5 bases). The CDR3 is 14 residues long. Germline CDR1 reads SGHRS; CDR2 reads YFSETQ. V lost 5 bases and J 3 bases, leaving 14 bases between the germline ends. CDR3 loop: CASRSGAEDTEAFF. CDR3 bases: TGCGCCAGCAGGAGTGGGGCGGAGGACACTGAAGCTTTCTTT.

This clonotype showed up many times. The rearrangement links TRBV19 to TRBJ2-7; 8 nucleotides agree with TRBD1. This CDR3 comprises 15 residues. The V gene end was trimmed by 5 bases and the J gene end by 4 bases; junction bases not matched to a gene: 10. CDR1 and CDR2 from the germline V gene are LNHDA and SQIVND (reference sequence). The chain's CDR3 is CASSSQGQGGYEQYF. For the CDR3, the DNA is TGTGCCAGTAGTTCCCAAGGACAGGGTGGTTACGAGCAGTACTTC.

There are many counts of this clonotype. This chain uses TRBV14 with TRBJ2-5; no clear D gene. This CDR3 spans 14 amino acids. V was pared by 2 bases and J by 0 bases, with 7 bases between. Looked up from germline, CDR1 is SGHDN and CDR2 is FVKESK. CDR3 loop: CASSQTGYQETQYF. CDR3 coding DNA: TGTGCCAGCAGCCAAACCGGGTACCAAGAGACCCAGTACTTC.

Points on this clonotype: One end of the junction fails to match germline, which may point to a read error. The chain has TRBV12-3 or TRBV12-4 and TRBJ1-3, with D unresolved. The CDR3 runs 14 residues. Written as DNA, the CDR3 is TGTGCCGGCAGTTACTCCACTTCTGGAAACACCATATATTTT. Encoded protein: CAGSYSTSGNTIYF.